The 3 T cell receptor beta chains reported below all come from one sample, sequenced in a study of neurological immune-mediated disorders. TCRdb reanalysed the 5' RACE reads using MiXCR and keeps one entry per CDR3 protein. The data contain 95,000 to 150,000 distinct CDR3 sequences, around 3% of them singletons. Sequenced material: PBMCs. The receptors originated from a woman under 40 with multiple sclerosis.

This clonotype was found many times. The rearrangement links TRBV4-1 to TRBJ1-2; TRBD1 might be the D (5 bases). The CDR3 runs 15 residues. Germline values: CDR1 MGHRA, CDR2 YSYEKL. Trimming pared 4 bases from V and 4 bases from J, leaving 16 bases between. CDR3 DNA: TGCGCCAGCAGCCTACCTTGGACAAGGTCCTATGGCTACACCTTC. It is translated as CASSLPWTRSYGYTF.

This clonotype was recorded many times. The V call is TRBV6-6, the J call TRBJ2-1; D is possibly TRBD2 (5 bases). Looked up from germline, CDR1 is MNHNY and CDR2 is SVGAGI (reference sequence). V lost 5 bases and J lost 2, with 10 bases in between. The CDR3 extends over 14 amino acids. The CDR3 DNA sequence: TGTGCCAGCAGTAGGCTAGCAGCCTACAATGAGCAGTTCTTC. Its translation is CASSRLAAYNEQFF.

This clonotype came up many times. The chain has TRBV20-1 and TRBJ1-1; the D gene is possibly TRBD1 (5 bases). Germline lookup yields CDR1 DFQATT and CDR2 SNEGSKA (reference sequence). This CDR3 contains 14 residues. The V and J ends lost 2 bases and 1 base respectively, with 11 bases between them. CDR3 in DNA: TGCAGTGCTAGACCCGGGACGGCGAACACTGAAGCTTTCTTT. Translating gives CSARPGTANTEAFF.